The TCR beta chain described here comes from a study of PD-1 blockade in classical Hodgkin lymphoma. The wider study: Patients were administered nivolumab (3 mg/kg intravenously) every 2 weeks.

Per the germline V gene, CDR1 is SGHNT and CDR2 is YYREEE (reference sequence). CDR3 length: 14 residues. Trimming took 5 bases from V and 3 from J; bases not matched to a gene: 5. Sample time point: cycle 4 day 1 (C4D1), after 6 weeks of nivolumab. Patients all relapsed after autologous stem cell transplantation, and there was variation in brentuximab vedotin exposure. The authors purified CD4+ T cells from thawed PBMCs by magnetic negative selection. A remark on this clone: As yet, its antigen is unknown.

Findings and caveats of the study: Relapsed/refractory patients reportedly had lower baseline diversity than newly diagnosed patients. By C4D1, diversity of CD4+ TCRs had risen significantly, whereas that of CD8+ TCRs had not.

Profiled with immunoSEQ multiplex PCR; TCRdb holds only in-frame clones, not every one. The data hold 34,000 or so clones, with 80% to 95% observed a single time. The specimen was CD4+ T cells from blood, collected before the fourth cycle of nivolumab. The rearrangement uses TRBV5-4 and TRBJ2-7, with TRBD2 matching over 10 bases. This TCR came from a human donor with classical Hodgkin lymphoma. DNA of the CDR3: TGTGCCAGCAGTCGAAGCGGGAGGGGCTACGAGCAGTACTTC. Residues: CASSRSGRGYEQYF.